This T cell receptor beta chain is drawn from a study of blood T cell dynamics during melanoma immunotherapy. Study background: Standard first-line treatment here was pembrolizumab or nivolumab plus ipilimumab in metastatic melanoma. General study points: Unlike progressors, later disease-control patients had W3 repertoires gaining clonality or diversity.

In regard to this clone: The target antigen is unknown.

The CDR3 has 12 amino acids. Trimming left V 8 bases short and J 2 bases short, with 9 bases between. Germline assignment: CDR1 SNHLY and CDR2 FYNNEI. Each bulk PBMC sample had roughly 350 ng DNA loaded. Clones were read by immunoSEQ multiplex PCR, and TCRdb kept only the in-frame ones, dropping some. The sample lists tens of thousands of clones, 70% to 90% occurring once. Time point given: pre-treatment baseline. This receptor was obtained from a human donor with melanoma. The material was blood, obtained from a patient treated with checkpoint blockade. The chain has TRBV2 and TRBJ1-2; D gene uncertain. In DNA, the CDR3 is TGTGCCAGCGACCGGATGAACTATGGCTACACCTTC. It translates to CASDRMNYGYTF.